This T cell receptor (beta chain) was profiled in a study of control samples from healthy donors and cancer patients. V was trimmed by 1 base and J by 6 bases, leaving 10 bases between them. The CDR3 sequence is 14 residues long. Germline V gives CDR1 LNHDA, CDR2 SQIVND (reference sequence). Sequencing was performed with immunoSEQ multiplex PCR; in TCRdb, only in-frame clones are kept and a portion is missing. This sample has about 160,000 clones, with roughly 94% found just once. This rearrangement joins TRBV19 to TRBJ1-5; D is undetermined. The sequenced sample was PBMCs. The TCR sequence derives from a man aged 60 to 75 with colorectal cancer. CDR3 bases: TGTGCCAGTAGTATAGGAGGGTTGGGTCAGCCCCAGCATTTT. Its protein is CASSIGGLGQPQHF.